This TCR beta chain was sequenced for a study of CD8 T cells in ankylosing spondylitis. TCRdb re-called the 5' RACE reads through MiXCR, storing one row per CDR3 protein. The data show approximately 100,000 distinct CDR3 sequences, roughly 8% seen once. This clonotype was detected many times. Germline lookup yields CDR1 DFQATT and CDR2 SNEGSKA (reference sequence). The CDR3 has 15 residues. Trimming shortened V by 5 bases and J by 3 bases, and 17 bases separated the two germline ends. The sequence derives from a male donor with ankylosing spondylitis or in good health (not recorded which). The source material was blood, either unsorted or a sorted T cell fraction (not recorded which). The V gene is TRBV20-1, the J gene TRBJ2-1, with D unclear. The DNA of the CDR3 is TGCAGTGCTCCCATTTTTCGGGCGGACTACAATGAGCAGTTCTTC. Amino acid sequence: CSAPIFRADYNEQFF.